These 11 T cell receptor beta chains were sequenced from one sample in a study of T cells in women clearing cervical HPV infection. This table comes from immunoSEQ multiplex PCR, and its TCRdb copy is limited to in-frame clones, with some not included. The listing records fewer than 25,000 clones. The source material was blood buffy coat. The origin of the receptors is a woman between 18 and 69 years old with a cervical HPV16 infection that either progressed to CIN3+ or cleared (not recorded which).

As to this clone: The read ends 3 residues before the CDR3 terminus; that terminus is restored from the germline J gene. This chain links TRBV27 with TRBJ2-7; D possibly corresponds to TRBD1 (5 bases). The germline V gene has CDR1 MNHEY and CDR2 SMNVEV (reference sequence). Between the trimmed V and J ends, which lost 3 bases and 2 bases, there was a span of 8 bases. The CDR3 runs 13 residues. The covered CDR3 bases are TGTGCCAGCAGTTTTGGCAGGGCCTACGAG. This gives the protein CASSFGRAYE. In full, the CDR3 is CASSFGRAYEQYF.

A word on this clone: The CDR3 end is not reached by the read, which stops 3 residues before it; the germline J gene fills it in. The rearrangement joins TRBV13 to TRBJ2-1; D not resolved. The V end was cut by 5 bases, the J end by 0 bases, with 5 bases between. This CDR3 has 13 residues. Germline-derived CDR1 and CDR2 are PRHDT and FYEKMQ (reference sequence). This chain's CDR3 is CASSGLSYNEQFF. CDR3 bases read: TGTGCCAGCAGCGGGCTCTCCTACAATGAG.

As for this clone: Coverage ceases 3 residues before the CDR3 finishes, and the germline J gene fills in the end. The rearrangement joins TRBV18 to TRBJ2-7; 10 bases are shared with TRBD1. This CDR3 is built from 16 residues. Germline values: CDR1 KGHSH, CDR2 LQKENI. V shed 5 bases and J 2 bases; nucleotides not matched to a gene: 9. The CDR3 protein is CASSGVGQGVTYEQYF. Partial CDR3 DNA: TGTGCCAGCTCAGGGGTAGGACAGGGGGTAACCTACGAG.

Concerning this clone itself: The sequence runs out 3 residues before the end of the CDR3; the remainder is reconstructed from the germline J gene. This chain links TRBV19 with TRBJ1-1; 9 bases match TRBD1. Per the germline V gene, CDR1 is LNHDA and CDR2 is SQIVND (reference sequence). Germline trimming cut 6 bases from V and 5 bases from J; bases unmatched to any gene: 10. The CDR3 has 15 residues. CDR3 DNA, as far as it was read: TGTGCCAGTAGCCCACGCGACAGGGGGGGGACTGAA. Its translation: CASSPRDRGGTE. The entire CDR3 protein is CASSPRDRGGTEAFF.

Points on this clone: At one end, the junction sequence differs from germline, possibly due to a read error. The read ends 3 residues shy of where the CDR3 ends; the end is completed using the germline J gene. This chain joins TRBV19 and TRBJ2-2; 9 positions agree with TRBD1. This CDR3 contains 10 residues. CDR1 LNHDA and CDR2 SQIVND come from the germline V gene (reference sequence). The CDR3 bases that were read are TGTGCCAGGGAGACAGGGGGG. It codes for CARETGG. The complete CDR3 sequence is CARETGGLFF.

Details on this clone: The read gets to within 3 residues of the CDR3 end, and the germline J gene fills in the rest. The chain carries TRBV20-1 and TRBJ1-1; D may be TRBD1 (5 bases). Germline V gives CDR1 DFQATT, CDR2 SNEGSKA (reference sequence). Trimming took off 7 bases at V and 5 bases at J, with 14 bases between the two ends. CDR3 length equals 12 residues. CDR3 region: CSGEGRRTEAFF. The sequenced CDR3 bases are TGCAGTGGAGAGGGGCGCCGGACTGAA.

To note about this clone: The CDR3 goes on 3 residues after the read ends, and that part is filled in from the germline J gene. The rearrangement links TRBV7-7 to TRBJ2-2; 7 nucleotides align to TRBD2. CDR3 length: 16 amino acids. Germline CDR1 SSHAT, CDR2 FNYEAQ (reference sequence). V lost 4 bases, J lost 6 bases, and 11 bases stayed unmatched. The CDR3 here is CASSSLPREGPGELFF. CDR3 bases read: TGTGCCAGCAGCTCCCTCCCCAGGGAGGGTCCCGGGGAG. Supplemented by reference TRBV7-7 and TRBJ2-2, the full variable domain reads GAGVSQSPRYKVTKRGQDVTLRCDPISSHATLYWYQQALGQGPEFLTYFNYEAQPDKSGLPSDRFSAERPEGSISTLTIQRTEQRDSAMYRCASSSLPREGPGELFFGEGSRLTVL.

The part of the CDR3 DNA that was read is TGTGCCAGTAGTATGGGGGGTGAGGGCCTCAGA. Its translation is CASSMGGEGLR. The CDR3 in its entirety is CASSMGGEGLRAFF. The chain is built from TRBV19 and TRBJ1-1, with D perhaps matching TRBD1 (5 bases). The CDR3 end falls 3 residues outside the read, so it is completed with the germline J gene. Germline V lookup: CDR1 LNHDA, CDR2 SQIVND (reference sequence). The CDR3 length is 14 residues.

The CDR3 bases that were read are TGCGCCAGCAGCCAGGGTAGCACAGATACG. It is translated as CASSQGSTDT. The whole CDR3 reads CASSQGSTDTQYF. The chain has TRBV10-1 and TRBJ2-3; tentatively, D is TRBD1 (5 bases). The read finishes 3 residues shy of the CDR3 end, and the germline J gene is used to complete it. Trimming stripped 6 bases from V and 0 bases from J, with 7 bases between. This CDR3 spans 13 amino acids. Germline CDR1 is WNHNN and CDR2 is SYGVQD (reference sequence).

For this clone: Read coverage stops 3 residues before the CDR3 terminus; the germline J gene supplies the remainder. V gene TRBV7-9 combines with J gene TRBJ1-1, with TRBD1 matching over 12 bases. The germline V gene has CDR1 SEHNR and CDR2 FQNEAQ (reference sequence). The CDR3 extends over 14 amino acids. CDR3 DNA, as far as it was read: TGTGCCAGCAGCGCGGGGACAGGGGGCAATCCG. It codes for CASSAGTGGNP. In full, the CDR3 reads CASSAGTGGNPAFF.

Remarks on this clone: The read terminates 3 residues before the CDR3 end, so the remaining end is supplied by the germline J gene. This chain joins TRBV7-9 and TRBJ1-4, with D possibly being TRBD1 (5 bases). The CDR3 spans 15 residues. Germline V gene lookup returns CDR1 SEHNR and CDR2 FQNEAQ (reference sequence). The V end lost 4 bases, the J end lost 5 bases, and 14 bases lay between the germline ends. Incomplete CDR3 DNA: TGTGCCAGCAGCTCACGGACACAACGGAATGAAAAA. Translation: CASSSRTQRNEK. The full CDR3 reads CASSSRTQRNEKLFF.